There are a few counts of the clone carrying this T cell receptor beta chain. Its antigen is still unknown. The data were obtained in a study of beta chain features in type 1 diabetes. Notes on the study in general: Insertions at VDJ junctions were less frequent in type 1 diabetes patients. These patients also deleted more nucleotides at the same junctions.

As every portion of the isolated RNA was reverse transcribed, the sequencing read expressed TCRB transcripts. Here immunoSEQ multiplex PCR was the method, and the copy in TCRdb shows in-frame clones only, minus some. The sample carries under 450,000 clones, around 16% recorded once. The clonotype originates from a woman between 18 and 29 years old in good health. Sequenced material: naive CD4+ T cells from blood.

CDR3 loop: CASSLGRAQPQHF. CDR3 DNA sequence: TGTGCCAGCAGTCTAGGTAGAGCCCAGCCCCAGCATTTT. The genes are TRBV7-2 and TRBJ1-5; D not certain. In germline, CDR1 is SGHTA, CDR2 FQGNSA. CDR3 size: 13 residues. Trimming took off 6 bases at V and 7 bases at J, with 13 bases between the two ends.